A single sample is the source of the 22 T cell receptor beta chains below, sequenced in a study of Ad26.COV2.S vaccination and SARS-CoV-2 variants. The treatment: roughly 19 received Ad26.COV2.S at low or high dose, single or two shots; about 5 received placebo; per-sample allocation not given. Collection of the samples took place on day 63 after the first injection of vaccine or placebo. Method: immunoSEQ multiplex PCR; TCRdb's copy keeps in-frame clones and lacks some. The repertoire holds approximately 360,000 clones, with 83% as singletons. The sample was peripheral blood, taken in a trial of Ad26.COV2.S vaccine versus placebo. These receptors came from a person aged 18 to 65 who received the Ad26.COV2.S COVID-19 vaccine or a placebo.

The V gene is TRBV5-1, the J gene TRBJ1-1, with D perhaps TRBD1 (6 bases). This CDR3 has 15 amino acids. Trimming pared 0 bases from V and 4 bases from J, leaving 13 bases between. CDR1 is SGHRS and CDR2 is YFSETQ in the germline V gene. The CDR3 spells CASSLDSVGGTEAFF. CDR3 bases: TGCGCCAGCAGCTTGGACAGCGTAGGGGGCACTGAAGCTTTCTTT.

The V and J genes are TRBV9 and TRBJ2-7, with a weak D call TRBD1 (6 bases). The CDR3 loop spans 12 amino acids. Germline V gives CDR1 SGDLS, CDR2 YYNGEE. V was trimmed by 3 bases and J by 6 bases, leaving 10 bases between them. The CDR3 is CASSAPGAEQYF. The CDR3 bases are TGTGCCAGCAGCGCCCCAGGGGCCGAGCAGTACTTC.

The chain joins TRBV5-1 to TRBJ1-1; perhaps TRBD1 as D (5 bases). V was shortened by 6 bases and J by 3 bases, with 12 bases between the two germline ends. Germline V gene sequence: CDR1 SGHRS, CDR2 YFSETQ. The CDR3 is 13 amino acids. The CDR3 nucleotides are TGCGCCAGCACTGGGGACGAGGACACTGAAGCTTTCTTT. As protein: CASTGDEDTEAFF.

V and J are TRBV10-3 and TRBJ1-4; D is unresolved. This CDR3 spans 15 amino acids. CDR1 and CDR2 (germline): ENHRY, SYGVKD. Trimming left V 0 bases short and J 3 bases short, with 8 bases between. The CDR3 loop reads CAISESQAANEKLFF. CDR3 in DNA: TGTGCCATCAGTGAGTCTCAGGCGGCTAATGAAAAACTGTTTTTT.

V and J are TRBV11-2 and TRBJ1-3, with D possibly matching TRBD1 (6 bases). V shed 5 bases and J shed 2 bases, with 19 bases lying between them. The CDR3 sequence is 17 residues long. The germline CDR1 and CDR2 sequences are SGHAT and FQNNGV. The CDR3 DNA is TGTGCCAGCAGCCCAGACCCGACAGGCCGTGCTGGAAACACCATATATTTT. It encodes CASSPDPTGRAGNTIYF.

The chain uses TRBV5-4 and TRBJ2-1, with 8 bases lining up with TRBD1. Germline CDR1 SGHNT, CDR2 YYREEE (reference sequence). This CDR3 has 13 residues. Losses at the gene ends were 2 bases for V and 6 bases for J; bases not matched to a gene: 1. CDR3: CASSFGQGNEQFF. The CDR3 DNA follows: TGTGCCAGCAGCTTTGGACAGGGCAATGAGCAGTTCTTC.

CDR3 loop: CASSLGRDRFSTF. In DNA form, the CDR3 reads TGTGCCAGCAGCTTGGGTAGGGACCGATTCTCCACCTTC. The J gene is TRBJ1-2, the V gene TRBV5-8; D is possibly TRBD1 (5 bases). V was clipped by 0 bases and J by 13 bases, with 16 bases between them. CDR3 length: 13 amino acids. Germline loops: CDR1 SGHTS, CDR2 YDEGEE.

The chain joins TRBV7-9 to TRBJ1-5, with 9 nucleotides matching TRBD1. The germline V gene encodes CDR1 SEHNR and CDR2 FQNEAQ (reference sequence). The junction had 5 bases not matched to a gene; V was cut back by 4 bases and J by 4 bases. The CDR3 spans 15 residues. Here the CDR3 DNA reads TGTGCCAGCAGCTCTACTGGGACAGGGAATCAGCCCCAGCATTTT. It translates to CASSSTGTGNQPQHF.

This chain links TRBV11-2 with TRBJ2-7, with 9 bases lining up with TRBD2. J was trimmed by 7 bases and V by 5 bases; bases with no gene match: 6. Germline V gene lookup returns CDR1 SGHAT and CDR2 FQNNGV. This CDR3 spans 13 amino acids. CDR3 DNA: TGTGCCAGCAGCCGGGCTCTAGCGGGAGAGCAGTACTTC. Residues: CASSRALAGEQYF.

The chain uses TRBV4-1 and TRBJ1-2, with D possibly TRBD1 on 5 matching bases. The V gene's germline CDR1 is MGHRA and CDR2 YSYEKL. The length of the CDR3 is 15 residues. The V gene lost 3 bases and the J gene lost 6 bases, with 17 bases spanning the gap. Here the CDR3 DNA reads TGCGCCAGCAGCCATACCGCGGGGCTTCGGGATGGCTACACCTTC. Its translation is CASSHTAGLRDGYTF.

There are a few counts of this clone. V gene TRBV4-3 combines with J gene TRBJ2-3; possibly TRBD2 for D (7 bases). This CDR3 comprises 16 residues. Per the germline V gene, CDR1 is LGHNA and CDR2 is YSLEER. The V end was cut by 0 bases, the J end by 7 bases, with 17 bases between. The CDR3 nucleotides are TGCGCCAGCAGCCAAGATGAAGGGAGGGGGGGCTATACGCAGTATTTT. Protein: CASSQDEGRGGYTQYF.

V gene TRBV3-1 (or the pseudogene TRBV3-2) combines with J gene TRBJ2-5; the match to TRBD2 covers 8 bases. V was pared by 0 bases and J by 4 bases, with 7 bases of the junction left unmatched. The CDR3 runs 16 residues. Germline-derived CDR1 and CDR2 are LGHDT and YNNKEL (reference sequence). CDR3 sequence reads: CASSQDRGGAGETQYF. The CDR3 region has the DNA TGTGCCAGCAGCCAAGATCGGGGGGGCGCGGGAGAGACCCAGTACTTC.

The chain links TRBV7-6 to TRBJ2-3; TRBD2 agrees at 9 bases. Germline CDR1 reads SGHVS; CDR2 reads FNYEAQ. After removal of 4 bases from V and 3 bases from J, the junction contained 20 bases not matched to a gene. There are 20 residues in the CDR3. The CDR3, as DNA: TGTGCCAGCAGCTCACCCCGGGACGGAGCATTTAGCGGGAGTACAGATACGCAGTATTTT. Residues: CASSSPRDGAFSGSTDTQYF.

The V and J genes are TRBV19 and TRBJ2-7; 10 bases are a match to TRBD2. Germline lookup yields CDR1 LNHDA and CDR2 SQIVND (reference sequence). The CDR3 spans 15 residues. Trimming took 3 bases from V and 3 from J; bases not matched to a gene: 5. DNA of the CDR3: TGTGCCAGTAGTATTATTAGGACTAGCGGCTACGAGCAGTACTTC. Translating it yields CASSIIRTSGYEQYF.

V is TRBV7-7 and J is TRBJ2-7; D ambiguous. V lost 2 bases and J lost 2, with 13 bases in between. Germline V CDR1 and CDR2: SSHAT, FNYEAQ (reference sequence). The length of the CDR3 is 15 residues. The CDR3 is CASSLFIGSTYEQYF. For the CDR3, the DNA is TGTGCCAGCAGCTTATTCATAGGATCCACCTACGAGCAGTACTTC.

This chain connects TRBV6-5 to TRBJ1-6; no clear D. V was shortened by 10 bases and J by 4 bases, with 8 bases between the two germline ends. The germline gives CDR1 MNHEY, CDR2 SVGAGI. The CDR3 extends over 12 amino acids. CDR3 in DNA: TGTGCCACGGGTCCTTATAATTCACCCCTCCACTTT. This sequence encodes CATGPYNSPLHF.

This chain uses TRBV11-2 with TRBJ1-2, with 7 bases matching TRBD1. Per the germline V gene, CDR1 is SGHAT and CDR2 is FQNNGV. V lost 1 base and J lost 7; bases outside the gene matches: 6. The CDR3 spans 14 residues. This chain's CDR3 is CASSLGQGLPGYTF. In DNA form, the CDR3 reads TGTGCCAGCAGCTTAGGACAGGGACTGCCTGGCTACACCTTC. Full variable domain (remainder filled in from reference TRBV11-2 and TRBJ1-2): EAGVAQSPRYKIIEKRQSVAFWCNPISGHATLYWYQQILGQGPKLLIQFQNNGVVDDSQLPKDRFSAERLKGVDSTLKIQPAKLEDSAVYLCASSLGQGLPGYTFGSGTRLTVV.

The V gene is TRBV18, the J gene TRBJ1-2, with D perhaps TRBD1 (5 bases). CDR1 KGHSH and CDR2 LQKENI come from the germline V gene. This CDR3 is 15 amino acids long. Trimming took 3 bases from V and 0 from J, leaving 11 bases between them. CDR3 in amino acids: CASSPSGVANYGYTF. Here the CDR3 DNA reads TGTGCCAGCTCACCGTCGGGGGTAGCTAACTATGGCTACACCTTC.

The CDR3 sequence: CATSRDPAKNIQYF. The CDR3 DNA sequence: TGTGCCACCAGCAGAGACCCAGCCAAAAACATTCAGTACTTC. The rearrangement uses TRBV15 and TRBJ2-4; D not certain. Trimming removed 0 bases at V and 0 bases at J, with 3 bases between. Germline CDR1 and CDR2: LNHNV and YYDKDF (reference sequence). The CDR3 is 14 residues long.

This chain links TRBV3-1 (or the pseudogene TRBV3-2) with TRBJ1-2; D is undetermined. The CDR3 is 14 amino acids. Trimming pared 0 bases from V and 8 bases from J, leaving 13 bases between. Per germline, CDR1 LGHDT and CDR2 YNNKEL (reference sequence). The CDR3 here is CASSQEGIVFGYTF. DNA of the CDR3: TGTGCCAGCAGCCAAGAAGGGATCGTCTTCGGCTACACCTTC.

This rearrangement joins TRBV6-5 to TRBJ2-1; D perhaps matches TRBD2 (6 bases). CDR3 length equals 14 residues. Trimming stripped 5 bases from V and 7 bases from J, with 15 bases between. Germline assignment: CDR1 MNHEY and CDR2 SVGAGI. CDR3 DNA sequence: TGTGCCAGCAGTCTCGGACGGGACTGGAATGAGCAGTTCTTC. The encoded protein is CASSLGRDWNEQFF.

The genes are TRBV6-5 and TRBJ2-5; the D gene is possibly TRBD1 (5 bases). The V and J ends lost 6 bases and 4 bases respectively, with 15 bases between them. CDR1 and CDR2 from the germline V gene are MNHEY and SVGAGI. This CDR3 is 14 amino acids long. CDR3: CASRAGPRLETQYF. The CDR3 region has the DNA TGTGCCAGCAGAGCAGGGCCGAGGTTAGAGACCCAGTACTTC.